Shown below are 15 T cell receptor beta chains from a single sample sequenced in a study of monozygotic twins with inflammatory bowel disease. TCRdb reprocessed the 5' RACE reads, keeping one entry per CDR3 protein, no DNA. This sample's table reports approximately 390,000 distinct CDR3 sequences. Sample: blood. The receptors originated from a human donor with ulcerative colitis or Crohn's disease, or a healthy co-twin of an affected twin (not recorded which).

V usage is TRBV19 and J usage is TRBJ1-3; TCRdb indicates TRBD1, and absent DNA this call remains unverified. Germline assignment: CDR1 LNHDA and CDR2 SQIVND (reference sequence). The CDR3 spans 16 residues. The chain's CDR3 is CASSGRQGGSGNTIYF.

The chain recombines TRBV7-2 with TRBJ1-6; TCRdb outputs TRBD1, but without DNA this stays unchecked. Germline CDR1 reads SGHTA; CDR2 reads FQGNSA. There are 16 residues in the CDR3. The CDR3 spells CASSQPGGAWGSPLHF. The full variable domain, rest sourced from reference TRBV7-2 and TRBJ1-6, is GAGVSQSPSNKVTEKGKDVELRCDPISGHTALYWYRQSLGQGLEFLIYFQGNSAPDKSGLPSDRFSAERTGGSVSTLTIQRTQQEDSAVYLCASSQPGGAWGSPLHFGNGTRLTVT.

The chain employs TRBV28 and TRBJ2-4; TCRdb returns TRBD1, unconfirmable since there is no DNA. Germline V gene data show CDR1 as MDHEN and CDR2 as SYDVKM. The CDR3 spans 16 residues. CDR3 amino acids: CASREAGPGNLNIQYF.

The V gene is TRBV15, the J gene TRBJ2-2; TCRdb calls TRBD2, which cannot be checked without DNA. CDR1 LNHNV and CDR2 YYDKDF come from the germline V gene (reference sequence). The CDR3 loop spans 15 amino acids. CDR3: CATSRESRRSGELFF.

V and J are TRBV28 and TRBJ2-2; as DNA is missing, the TRBD2 call by TCRdb cannot be tested. The CDR3 length is 12 residues. Germline assignment: CDR1 MDHEN and CDR2 SYDVKM. The CDR3 sequence is CASRRETGELFF.

V usage is TRBV11-2 and J usage is TRBJ1-5; TCRdb outputs TRBD1, but without DNA this stays unchecked. The CDR3 is 23 amino acids. Germline CDR1 and CDR2: SGHAT and FQNNGV. The chain's CDR3 is CASSLIAQGGSQNSPYSNQPQHF. The complete variable domain, with remaining parts taken from reference TRBV11-2 and TRBJ1-5, reads EAGVAQSPRYKIIEKRQSVAFWCNPISGHATLYWYQQILGQGPKLLIQFQNNGVVDDSQLPKDRFSAERLKGVDSTLKIQPAKLEDSAVYLCASSLIAQGGSQNSPYSNQPQHFGDGTRLSIL.

The chain carries TRBV29-1 and TRBJ1-2; the D call from TCRdb, TRBD1, cannot be confirmed without DNA. Germline CDR1 is SQVTM and CDR2 is ANQGSEA. The CDR3 covers 12 residues. The CDR3 reads CSVEQGMEGYTF.

This chain uses TRBV20-1 with TRBJ2-7; TCRdb selects TRBD1, and the lack of DNA leaves this call unchecked. Germline assignment: CDR1 DFQATT and CDR2 SNEGSKA (reference sequence). The CDR3 sequence is 14 residues long. The CDR3 spells CSARVVTGIYEQYF.

This sequence joins TRBV5-6 and TRBJ2-1; the TCRdb D gene call, TRBD1, has no DNA to confirm it. CDR1 and CDR2 (germline): SGHDT, YYEEEE. CDR3 length equals 16 residues. The CDR3 is CASSLIRGYHGDEQFF.

The chain is built from TRBV6-2 or TRBV6-3 and TRBJ1-6. CDR3 length: 17 amino acids. Germline assignment: CDR1 MNHEY and CDR2 SVGEGT. This CDR3 is CASSYPPRQRGNSPLHF.

The CDR3: CASSLRLPAAGDTQYF. The V and J genes are TRBV3-1 and TRBJ2-3; TCRdb lists TRBD2, though no DNA is available to test this call. The CDR3 is made up of 16 amino acids. Looked up from germline, CDR1 is LGHDT and CDR2 is YNNKEL (reference sequence).

The chain carries TRBV6-6 and TRBJ1-1; as DNA is missing, the TRBD1 call by TCRdb cannot be tested. CDR1 is MNHNY, CDR2 SVGAGI, per germline (reference sequence). The CDR3 length is 13 residues. The CDR3 reads CASSRQGRGEAFF.

The chain joins TRBV5-1 to TRBJ2-3; TCRdb's assignment of TRBD2 cannot be checked, as there is no DNA. Germline V lookup: CDR1 SGHRS, CDR2 YFSETQ. The CDR3 sequence is 14 residues long. CDR3 region: CASSSWALTDTQYF.

The rearrangement joins TRBV12-3 or TRBV12-4 to TRBJ2-7; without DNA, the TCRdb call of TRBD2 cannot be checked. This CDR3 comprises 14 residues. CDR3: CASSLVPSGSEQYF.

The rearrangement joins TRBV7-2 to TRBJ1-5; the TCRdb call, TRBD1, lacks DNA for checking. The CDR3 sequence is 16 residues long. The germline V gene has CDR1 SGHTA and CDR2 FQGNSA. CDR3 amino acids: CASSFRTGLKHQPQHF. Full variable domain (remainder filled in from reference TRBV7-2 and TRBJ1-5): GAGVSQSPSNKVTEKGKDVELRCDPISGHTALYWYRQSLGQGLEFLIYFQGNSAPDKSGLPSDRFSAERTGGSVSTLTIQRTQQEDSAVYLCASSFRTGLKHQPQHFGDGTRLSIL.